This T cell receptor (beta chain) was profiled in a study of T cells in localized non-small cell lung cancer. V lost 1 base and J 1 base, leaving 10 bases between the germline ends. From germline, CDR1 is SGHNT and CDR2 YENEEA. The CDR3 covers 15 residues. The repertoire was sequenced with immunoSEQ multiplex PCR; TCRdb's copy has only in-frame clones and lacks some. The sample shows about 78,000 clones, approximately 85% of them seen only once. The TCR comes from a man aged 40 to 70 with stage I lung adenocarcinoma. The source material was peripheral blood, sampled before any cancer treatment. This rearrangement joins TRBV11-3 to TRBJ1-1; D not resolved. The CDR3 here is CASSLVRDPNTEAFF. The CDR3 DNA sequence: TGTGCCAGCAGCTTAGTGCGCGATCCGAACACTGAAGCTTTCTTT.